The 8 T cell receptor beta chains listed next were all sequenced from one sample in a study of identical twins. TCRdb used MiXCR to reprocess the 5' RACE reads, holding one entry per CDR3 protein. The sample holds hundreds of thousands of distinct CDR3 sequences, 24% seen once. The data also belong to a second study, concerning T cells expressing NK-cell markers.

Sequenced sample: CD4+ T cells sorted from blood. The source of these receptors is a woman aged 18-29 years in good health.

This clonotype was seen many times. The chain links TRBV5-4 to TRBJ2-5; D gene ambiguous. Germline lookup yields CDR1 SGHNT and CDR2 YYREEE (reference sequence). Between the trimmed V and J ends, which lost 0 bases and 1 base, there was a span of 4 bases. The CDR3 is 13 residues long. CDR3 sequence reads: CASSLDSQETQYF. CDR3 DNA: TGTGCCAGCAGCTTGGACAGCCAAGAGACCCAGTACTTC.

The chain carries TRBV7-2 and TRBJ2-3; D not resolved. Germline lookup yields CDR1 SGHTA and CDR2 FQGNSA. The V gene lost 7 bases and the J gene lost 6 bases, with 14 bases spanning the gap. The CDR3 sequence is 13 residues long. CDR3: CASTLPLGDTQYF. The CDR3 bases are TGTGCCAGCACCCTCCCACTCGGGGATACGCAGTATTTT.

This clonotype was detected a few times. The gene calls are TRBV12-3 or TRBV12-4 and TRBJ2-1; D gene unclear. The V and J ends lost 3 bases and 5 bases respectively, with 8 bases between them. This CDR3 spans 13 amino acids. CDR3 sequence (DNA): TGTGCCAGCAGTTTCGCTCGGAACAATGAGCAGTTCTTC. Translated: CASSFARNNEQFF.

This clonotype was picked up a small number of times. The chain links TRBV7-2 to TRBJ2-1; 8 positions match TRBD1. CDR3 size: 13 residues. The V gene end was trimmed by 8 bases and the J gene end by 5 bases; junction bases not matched to a gene: 5. In germline, CDR1 is SGHTA, CDR2 FQGNSA. CDR3 amino acids: CASSTDRDNEQFF. The CDR3 coding sequence is TGTGCCAGCTCAACGGACAGGGACAATGAGCAGTTCTTC.

V usage is TRBV7-3 and J usage is TRBJ2-7; D is ambiguous. The germline V gene encodes CDR1 SGHTA and CDR2 FQGTGA. V shed 1 base and J shed 6 bases, with 10 bases lying between them. The CDR3 is 13 residues long. The CDR3 coding sequence is TGTGCCAGCAGCTTAAGTCCGGGTCCCGAGCAGTACTTC. It translates to CASSLSPGPEQYF. The full variable domain, in which reference TRBV7-3 and TRBJ2-7 provide the parts outside the CDR3, is GAGVSQTPSNKVTEKGKYVELRCDPISGHTALYWYRQSLGQGPEFLIYFQGTGAADDSGLPNDRFFAVRPEGSVSTLKIQRTERGDSAVYLCASSLSPGPEQYFGPGTRLTVT.

The chain is built from TRBV3-1 and TRBJ2-1; unclear D gene. CDR1 is LGHDT, CDR2 YNNKEL, per germline (reference sequence). This CDR3 has 14 residues. Trimming stripped 2 bases from V and 7 bases from J, with 12 bases between. CDR3 bases: TGTGCCAGCAGCCAATTTGCAGTCCTAAATGAGCAGTTCTTC. Its translation is CASSQFAVLNEQFF.

The rearrangement links TRBV5-1 to TRBJ2-5; a possible D gene is TRBD2 (5 bases). In germline, CDR1 is SGHRS, CDR2 YFSETQ. The CDR3 totals 15 residues. Deletions cut 4 bases from V and 5 bases from J, with 18 bases between. This CDR3 reads CASSPGLRGGETQYF. CDR3 bases: TGCGCCAGCAGCCCAGGACTCCGCGGTGGGGAGACCCAGTACTTC.

With regard to this clonotype: A read error may produce the germline difference seen at one junction end. This chain uses TRBV29-1 with TRBJ2-1; 10 nucleotides agree with TRBD2. Germline CDR1 is SQVTM and CDR2 is ANQGSEA. The CDR3 loop spans 12 amino acids. The CDR3 reads CSSGSSYNEQFF. CDR3 DNA: TGTTCTAGCGGGAGCTCCTACAATGAGCAGTTCTTC.